This passage covers 17 T cell receptor beta chains from one sample sequenced in a study of Graves' ophthalmopathy and Graves' hyperthyroidism (dated by TCRdb to 2016 to 2019). Sequencing used an Illumina HiSeq 2000. TCR beta CDR3 regions were amplified from RNA transcripts for repertoire sequencing. The first round of RT-PCR was done with HTBI primers and the Qiagen OneStep RT-PCR kit, and was followed by a second round of multiplex PCR, then size selection and purification. TCRdb reprocessing: public reads trimmed at Q25 with fastp, clones called with MiXCR, in-frame beta chains kept. Rows with a matching CDR3 protein are joined into one entry that keeps the most common DNA and genes. The sample records hundreds of thousands of distinct CDR3 sequences, 15% of which are singletons. The ten largest clones capture about 7.3% of the sample. Sequencing used peripheral blood. The source is a woman aged 18-29 years with stable Graves' hyperthyroidism. Donor details come from another sample of the same person, matched by shared clones.

As for this clonotype: A read error is possible here, since a much larger clone lies one base away. CDR3 in amino acids: CACSQGGYNQPQHF. The CDR3 DNA follows: TGTGCCTGCAGCCAGGGGGGTTACAATCAGCCCCAGCATTTT. The rearrangement joins TRBV13 to TRBJ1-5, with 7 bases identical to TRBD1. This CDR3 has 14 amino acids. The germline V gene encodes CDR1 PRHDT and CDR2 FYEKMQ (reference sequence).

This clonotype was seen repeatedly, ten times or more. The chain uses TRBV27 and TRBJ1-5, with TRBD1 matching 12 bases. CDR1 is MNHEY and CDR2 is SMNVEV in the germline V gene (reference sequence). There are 16 residues in the CDR3. Trimming cost V 6 bases and J 4 bases; bases outside gene matches: 7. This CDR3 is CASSRDRGHPNQPQHF. CDR3 nucleotides: TGTGCCAGCAGCCGGGACAGGGGGCACCCAAATCAGCCCCAGCATTTT.

V gene TRBV9 combines with J gene TRBJ2-5; D remains ambiguous. The V gene's germline CDR1 is SGDLS and CDR2 YYNGEE. Trimming removed 4 bases at V and 0 bases at J, with 16 bases between. The CDR3 runs 16 residues. DNA of the CDR3: TGTGCCAGCAGCCAGGCAGGCTGGCGGAACCAAGAGACCCAGTACTTC. Its translation: CASSQAGWRNQETQYF.

The chain joins TRBV5-1 to TRBJ1-3; no clear D gene. The length of the CDR3 is 16 residues. Germline lookup yields CDR1 SGHRS and CDR2 YFSETQ. With 4 bases removed from V and 0 bases from J, the gap between germline ends came to 14 bases. The CDR3 loop reads CASSPIWPVSGNTIYF. CDR3 sequence (DNA): TGCGCCAGCAGCCCCATCTGGCCGGTCTCTGGAAACACCATATATTTT.

Many counts were recorded for this clonotype. The chain is built from TRBV28 and TRBJ1-5; 7 nucleotides line up with TRBD1. The junction had 12 bases not matched to a gene; V was cut back by 8 bases and J by 2 bases. Germline assignment: CDR1 MDHEN and CDR2 SYDVKM. The CDR3 loop spans 16 amino acids. The DNA for the CDR3 is TGTGCCAGCGTACTGCAGGGGGGAAATCGCAATCAGCCCCAGCATTTT. Amino acid sequence: CASVLQGGNRNQPQHF.

The table lists this clonotype with many counts. The V call is TRBV19, the J call TRBJ1-1; D call uncertain. The germline CDR1 and CDR2 sequences are LNHDA and SQIVND (reference sequence). The CDR3 is 14 amino acids. Trimming removed 11 bases from V and 0 bases from J, with 16 bases in between. CDR3 bases: TGTGCCTGCACCCCAGGCAGAATGAACACTGAAGCTTTCTTT. Translating gives CACTPGRMNTEAFF.

This rearrangement joins TRBV29-1 to TRBJ2-2; no clear D gene. Trimming cost V 4 bases and J 3 bases, with 6 bases left between them. CDR3 size: 12 residues. The germline V gene has CDR1 SQVTM and CDR2 ANQGSEA. CDR3 coding DNA: TGCAGCGTTGGGGATTACACCGGGGAGCTGTTTTTT. It encodes CSVGDYTGELFF.

In this sample, this clonotype turned up once. The genes are TRBV5-1 and TRBJ1-2; perhaps TRBD1 as D (5 bases). Per germline, CDR1 SGHRS and CDR2 YFSETQ. The germline V and J ends were trimmed by 2 bases and 5 bases, with 10 bases remaining between them. This CDR3 contains 13 residues. The CDR3 here is CASSFGAGYGYTF. CDR3 bases: TGCGCCAGCAGCTTTGGGGCAGGGTATGGCTACACCTTC.

This clonotype was detected ten times or more. This chain joins TRBV12-3 or TRBV12-4 and TRBJ1-5; 7 bases are shared with TRBD1. V dropped 4 bases and J dropped 0; count of bases not matched to a gene: 6. The CDR3 is 16 residues long. Here the CDR3 reads CASSSRGEYSNQPQHF. Here the CDR3 DNA reads TGTGCCAGCAGTTCCAGGGGGGAGTATAGCAATCAGCCCCAGCATTTT.

This clonotype appeared many times. The J gene is TRBJ2-7, the V gene TRBV7-8, with D maybe TRBD1 (5 bases). Looked up from germline, CDR1 is SGHVS and CDR2 is FQNEAQ. Between the trimmed V and J ends, which lost 5 bases and 3 bases, there was a span of 17 bases. This CDR3 is built from 15 residues. This CDR3 is CASSADPGMVYEQYF. The CDR3 coding sequence is TGTGCCAGCAGCGCAGACCCAGGGATGGTCTACGAGCAGTACTTC.

Ten or more counts support this clonotype. V is TRBV12-3 or TRBV12-4 and J is TRBJ2-6; the D is unclear. The CDR3 is 15 residues long. Trimming stripped 3 bases from V and 3 bases from J, with 9 bases between. The CDR3 bases are TGTGCCAGCAGTTTGGTGTGGGGTGGGGCCAACGTCCTGACTTTC. This sequence encodes CASSLVWGGANVLTF.

In this sample, this clonotype turned up many times. The junction does not match germline at one end; this may be a read error. The chain uses TRBV2 and TRBJ1-2; 7 bases map to TRBD1. CDR1 and CDR2 from the germline V gene are SNHLY and FYNNEI. This CDR3 contains 13 residues. Here the CDR3 reads CASTGDREDGYAF. DNA of the CDR3: TGTGCCAGCACCGGAGACAGGGAGGATGGCTACGCCTTC.

This clonotype was detected ten times or more. The chain combines TRBV20-1 with TRBJ1-1; TRBD1 aligns across 9 bases. The CDR3 sequence is 14 residues long. V was clipped by 2 bases and J by 3 bases; unmatched bases: 4. Germline V CDR1 and CDR2: DFQATT, SNEGSKA (reference sequence). The CDR3 DNA reads as TGCAGTGCTAGAAAGACAGGGGGTGACACTGAAGCTTTCTTT. Amino acids: CSARKTGGDTEAFF.

Points on this clonotype: This may be a read error: a much more frequent sequence differs by one nucleotide. This chain connects TRBV9 to TRBJ1-2; tentatively, D is TRBD1 (5 bases). CDR3 length equals 15 residues. With 2 bases removed from V and 7 bases from J, the gap between germline ends came to 18 bases. Germline CDR1 reads SGDLS; CDR2 reads YYNGEE. This chain's CDR3 is CASSVTQGGVCGYTF. CDR3 in DNA: TGTGCCAGCAGCGTTACCCAGGGCGGCGTCTGTGGCTACACCTTC.

In its sample, this clonotype was seen a few times. The chain joins TRBV20-1 to TRBJ1-5, with 8 nucleotides matching TRBD1. With V trimmed by 3 bases and J by 3 bases, 4 bases remained unmatched. Germline-derived CDR1 and CDR2 are DFQATT and SNEGSKA (reference sequence). The CDR3 spans 14 residues. CDR3 nucleotide sequence: TGCAGTGCTAGCGCAGGGGGCCCCAATCAGCCCCAGCATTTT. Protein: CSASAGGPNQPQHF.

This clonotype was seen only once. The chain is built from TRBV12-3 or TRBV12-4 and TRBJ1-1; D is uncertain. This CDR3 contains 14 residues. V dropped 7 bases and J dropped 8 bases, with 20 bases sitting between them. The CDR3 reads CASNEFGRVAEAFF. The CDR3 coding sequence is TGTGCCAGCAATGAATTTGGACGGGTAGCAGAAGCTTTCTTT.

Only a few counts were recorded for this clonotype. A much larger clone lies a single base off, so this may be a read error. The V call is TRBV7-3, the J call TRBJ1-5, with TRBD1 as a possible D gene (5 bases). The V gene lost 3 bases and the J gene lost 6 bases, with 15 bases spanning the gap. This CDR3 spans 15 amino acids. From germline, CDR1 is SGHTA and CDR2 FQGTGA. The CDR3 nucleotides read TGTGCCAGCAGCTTTCGCCGGGGCGATATTCAGCCCCAGCATTTT. Translating it yields CASSFRRGDIQPQHF.